The 13 T cell receptor beta chains below come from one sample, sequenced in a study of PD-1 blockade in classical Hodgkin lymphoma. The table came from immunoSEQ multiplex PCR; TCRdb's copy has only in-frame clones and leaves some out. Of about 94,000 clones listed, roughly 91% are singletons. Time point defined: cycle 4 day 1 (C4D1), after 6 weeks of nivolumab. All the patients suffered relapse after autologous stem cell transplantation, and brentuximab vedotin exposure differed. The sequenced sample was peripheral blood mononuclear cells (PBMCs), obtained before the fourth cycle of nivolumab. These receptors originate from a human donor with classical Hodgkin lymphoma.

The chain is built from TRBV2 and TRBJ1-1; D unresolved. The length of the CDR3 is 14 residues. V was cut by 6 bases and J by 0 bases, with 11 bases left in between. Per the germline V gene, CDR1 is SNHLY and CDR2 is FYNNEI. In nucleotides, the CDR3 is TGTGCCAGCAGGGCGGACTCCATGAACACTGAAGCTTTCTTT. Its translation: CASRADSMNTEAFF.

The rearrangement joins TRBV27 to TRBJ2-5; a possible D gene is TRBD2 (5 bases). The J call may be wrong; the DNA end is better matched by TRBJ2-7. Germline V gene lookup returns CDR1 MNHEY and CDR2 SMNVEV (reference sequence). The length of the CDR3 is 14 residues. The CDR3 nucleotides read TGTGCCAGCAGTTTACGTATAGACGGGAACGAGCAGTACTTC. Amino acid sequence: CASSLRIDGNEQYF.

The rearrangement links TRBV2 to TRBJ2-5; 12 bases are a match to TRBD2. Germline-derived CDR1 and CDR2 are SNHLY and FYNNEI. V trimming: 3 bases; J trimming: 5 bases; junction bases outside the gene matches: 7. This CDR3 has 16 residues. CDR3: CASSEGLAGGWETQYF. Written as DNA, the CDR3 is TGTGCCAGCAGTGAGGGGCTAGCGGGAGGGTGGGAGACCCAGTACTTC. The full variable domain, with the rest looked up from reference TRBV2 and TRBJ2-5, is EPEVTQTPSHQVTQMGQEVILRCVPISNHLYFYWYRQILGQKVEFLVSFYNNEISEKSEIFDDQFSVERPDGSNFTLKIRSTKLEDSAMYFCASSEGLAGGWETQYFGPGTRLLVL.

The V gene is TRBV28, the J gene TRBJ2-7; TRBD1 matches at 7 bases. Germline lookup yields CDR1 MDHEN and CDR2 SYDVKM. With 6 bases clipped from V and 2 bases from J, the junction kept 7 bases outside the gene matches. This CDR3 has 14 amino acids. The CDR3, as DNA: TGTGCCAGCAGCCTGACAGGGTTCCCCTACGAGCAGTACTTC. Translating it yields CASSLTGFPYEQYF.

This clone appeared once. The V and J genes are TRBV27 and TRBJ2-7; D is unresolved. The CDR3 runs to 14 residues. The germline V gene has CDR1 MNHEY and CDR2 SMNVEV (reference sequence). V dropped 3 bases and J dropped 5 bases, with 14 bases sitting between them. The CDR3 DNA sequence: TGTGCCAGCAGTTTCGCCGGGTTTGTCAACGAGCAGTACTTC. Translating it yields CASSFAGFVNEQYF.

This chain joins TRBV7-9 and TRBJ2-5; the D is unclear. The CDR3 length is 12 residues. Trimming cost V 5 bases and J 0 bases, with 4 bases left between them. The V gene's germline CDR1 is SEHNR and CDR2 FQNEAQ (reference sequence). CDR3 coding DNA: TGTGCCAGCAGCCCATACCAAGAGACCCAGTACTTC. It translates to CASSPYQETQYF.

This rearrangement joins TRBV7-3 to TRBJ2-1; 9 bases line up with TRBD2. CDR1 is SGHTA and CDR2 is FQGTGA in the germline V gene. The CDR3 spans 14 residues. V was pared by 6 bases and J by 8 bases, with 8 bases of the junction left unmatched. The CDR3 loop is CASSFSGGVDEQFF. DNA of the CDR3: TGTGCCAGCAGTTTTAGCGGGGGTGTGGATGAGCAGTTCTTC.

V and J are TRBV10-3 and TRBJ2-3, with TRBD2 as a possible D gene (5 bases). The germline V gene encodes CDR1 ENHRY and CDR2 SYGVKD. The CDR3 spans 13 residues. Trimming removed 2 bases from V and 11 bases from J, with 14 bases in between. The CDR3 protein is CAISESALAVQYF. Here the CDR3 DNA reads TGTGCCATCAGTGAGAGCGCGCTAGCCGTGCAGTATTTT.

The chain uses TRBV14 and TRBJ2-2; TRBD1 or TRBD2 may be the D gene (5 bases each). CDR3 size: 15 residues. The germline V gene has CDR1 SGHDN and CDR2 FVKESK. V lost 6 bases and J 0 bases, leaving 11 bases between the germline ends. CDR3 protein: CASSWGMANTGELFF. Here the CDR3 DNA reads TGTGCCAGCAGTTGGGGGATGGCGAACACCGGGGAGCTGTTTTTT.

The chain carries TRBV7-6 and TRBJ1-1; D ambiguous. Germline V CDR1 and CDR2: SGHVS, FNYEAQ. The V and J ends lost 4 bases and 5 bases respectively, with 11 bases between them. The CDR3 contains 13 residues. The DNA of the CDR3 is TGTGCCAGCAGCTATACCCCCAGAACTGAAGCTTTCTTT. This translates into CASSYTPRTEAFF.

The chain joins TRBV28 to TRBJ2-7; TRBD1 matches 8 bases. V shed 4 bases and J 2 bases; nucleotides not matched to a gene: 4. CDR1 and CDR2 from the germline V gene are MDHEN and SYDVKM. The CDR3 runs to 14 residues. In nucleotides, the CDR3 is TGTGCCAGCAGTTCCAACAGGGGGGCCTACGAGCAGTACTTC. Translation gives CASSSNRGAYEQYF.

This chain's CDR3 is CAWSVQGGFGDTQYF. DNA for the CDR3: TGTGCCTGGAGTGTACAGGGCGGTTTCGGAGATACGCAGTATTTT. The chain combines TRBV30 with TRBJ2-3; D possibly corresponds to TRBD1 (6 bases). From germline, CDR1 is GTSNPN and CDR2 SVGIG (reference sequence). This CDR3 contains 15 residues. V lost 0 bases to trimming and J lost 5 bases, with 15 bases between them. The full variable domain, its missing parts supplied by reference TRBV30 and TRBJ2-3, is SQTIHQWPATLVQPVGSPLSLECTVEGTSNPNLYWYRQAAGRGLQLLFYSVGIGQISSEVPQNLSASRPQDRQFILSSKKLLLSDSGFYLCAWSVQGGFGDTQYFGPGTRLTVL.

The rearrangement uses TRBV4-1 and TRBJ2-3; 14 bases are shared with TRBD2. CDR3 length equals 15 residues. Per germline, CDR1 MGHRA and CDR2 YSYEKL. Losses at the gene ends were 4 bases for V and 10 bases for J; bases not matched to a gene: 7. CDR3 coding DNA: TGCGCCAGCAGCCTCGGGACTAGCGGGGGTAAATCGCAGTATTTT. It is translated as CASSLGTSGGKSQYF.